This T cell receptor (beta chain) was sequenced for a study of blood T cell repertoires in COVID-19. Turning to the study itself: Donors in the United States, Italy and Spain gave samples during acute or convalescent COVID-19. T cells, B-cell-depleted T cells, or PBMCs supplied cDNA or gDNA.

The protocol was immunoSEQ multiplex PCR, while the TCRdb copy is restricted to in-frame clones and leaves out a portion. The sample records about 130,000 clones, approximately 84% being singletons. CDR3 length: 13 residues. Germline V CDR1 and CDR2: SEHNR, FQNEAQ (reference sequence). Losses at the gene ends were 7 bases for V and 4 bases for J; bases not matched to a gene: 4. Sample: peripheral blood. This clonotype was obtained from an elderly woman with acute or convalescent COVID-19. This chain joins TRBV7-9 and TRBJ2-1; TRBD2 matches 7 bases. The CDR3, as DNA: TGTGCCAGCACCCGGCGGGGGTACAATGAGCAGTTCTTC. Translating it yields CASTRRGYNEQFF. Based on the CDR3 plus reference TRBV7-9 and TRBJ2-1, the full variable domain is DTGVSQNPRHKITKRGQNVTFRCDPISEHNRLYWYRQTLGQGPEFLTYFQNEAQLEKSRLLSDRFSAERPKGSFSTLEIQRTEQGDSAMYLCASTRRGYNEQFFGPGTRLTVL.